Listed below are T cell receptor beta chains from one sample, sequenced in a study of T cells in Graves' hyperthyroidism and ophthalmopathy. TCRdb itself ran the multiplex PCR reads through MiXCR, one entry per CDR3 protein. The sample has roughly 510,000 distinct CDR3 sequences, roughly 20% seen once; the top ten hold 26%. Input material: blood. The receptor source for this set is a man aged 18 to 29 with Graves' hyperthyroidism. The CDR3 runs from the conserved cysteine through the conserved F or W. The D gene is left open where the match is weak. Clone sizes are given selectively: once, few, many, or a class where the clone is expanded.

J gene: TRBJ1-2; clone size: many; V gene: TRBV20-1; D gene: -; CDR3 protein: CSARVHSYRERNGYTF; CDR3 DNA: TGCAGTGCTAGAGTCCATTCCTACAGAGAGAGGAATGGCTACACCTTC
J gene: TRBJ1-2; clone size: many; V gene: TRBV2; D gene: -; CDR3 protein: CASKRFANYGYTF; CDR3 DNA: TGTGCCAGCAAAAGATTCGCTAACTATGGCTACACCTTC
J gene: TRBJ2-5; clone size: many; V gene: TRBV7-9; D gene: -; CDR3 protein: CASSLGVMTQYF; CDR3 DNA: TGTGCCAGCAGCTTAGGGGTGATGACCCAGTACTTC
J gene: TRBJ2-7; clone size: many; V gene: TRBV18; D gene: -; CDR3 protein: CASSPSPIVYEQYF; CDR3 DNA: TGTGCCAGCTCACCGAGCCCTATTGTATACGAGCAGTACTTC
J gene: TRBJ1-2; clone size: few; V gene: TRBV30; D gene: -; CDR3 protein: CAWSSKVVYRGYTF; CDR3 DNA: TGTGCCTGGAGCTCAAAGGTGGTTTATCGGGGCTACACCTTC
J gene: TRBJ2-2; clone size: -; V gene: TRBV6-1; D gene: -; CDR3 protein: CASSDDGETGELFF; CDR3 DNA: TGTGCCAGCAGTGACGACGGGGAGACCGGGGAGCTGTTTTTT
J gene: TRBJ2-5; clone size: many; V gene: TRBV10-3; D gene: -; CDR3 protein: CAISGGVGETQYF; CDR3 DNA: TGTGCCATCAGCGGGGGAGTAGGAGAGACCCAGTACTTC
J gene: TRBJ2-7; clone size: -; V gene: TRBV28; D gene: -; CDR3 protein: CASALPAGSSYEQYF; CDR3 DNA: TGTGCCAGCGCCCTGCCGGCGGGGAGCTCCTACGAGCAGTACTTC
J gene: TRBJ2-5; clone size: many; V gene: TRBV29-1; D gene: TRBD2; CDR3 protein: CSERKTASGQETQYF; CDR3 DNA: TGCAGCGAGCGAAAAACCGCTAGCGGGCAAGAGACCCAGTACTTC
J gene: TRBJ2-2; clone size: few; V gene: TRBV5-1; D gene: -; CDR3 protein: CASKSSGAGTGELFF; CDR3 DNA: TGCGCCAGCAAGAGCTCAGGGGCGGGCACCGGGGAGCTGTTTTTT
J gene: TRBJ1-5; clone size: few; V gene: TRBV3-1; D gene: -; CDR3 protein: CASSQDPHGRGGNQPQHF; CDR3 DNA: TGTGCCAGCAGCCAAGACCCACACGGCCGTGGGGGCAATCAGCCCCAGCATTTT
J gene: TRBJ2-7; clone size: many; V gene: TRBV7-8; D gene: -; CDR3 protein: CASSQVASSPYGQYF; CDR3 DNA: TGTGCCAGCAGCCAGGTGGCTAGCTCCCCCTACGGGCAGTACTTC
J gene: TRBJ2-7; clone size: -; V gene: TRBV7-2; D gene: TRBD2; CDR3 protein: CASTSTSGGAYEQYF; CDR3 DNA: TGTGCCAGCACCTCAACGAGCGGGGGGGCCTACGAGCAGTACTTC
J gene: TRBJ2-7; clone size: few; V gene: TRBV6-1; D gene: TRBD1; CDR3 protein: CASRAGTGIDEQYF; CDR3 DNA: TGTGCCAGCAGAGCCGGGACAGGGATTGACGAGCAGTACTTC
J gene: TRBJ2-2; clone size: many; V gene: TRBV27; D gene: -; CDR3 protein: CASTITGLKTNTGELFF; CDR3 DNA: TGTGCCAGCACCATAACGGGTCTCAAAACCAACACCGGGGAGCTGTTTTTT
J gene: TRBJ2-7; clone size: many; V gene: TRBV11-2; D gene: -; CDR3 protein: CASSYRGGPGQFTYEQYF; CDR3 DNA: TGTGCCAGCAGCTACCGGGGGGGTCCGGGACAGTTTACCTACGAGCAGTACTTC
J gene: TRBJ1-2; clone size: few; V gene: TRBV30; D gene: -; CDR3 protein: CAWIHRDGYTF; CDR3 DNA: TGTGCCTGGATTCACAGGGATGGCTACACCTTC
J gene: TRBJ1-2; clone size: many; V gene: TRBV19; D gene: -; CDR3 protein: CASSPLEAYGYTF; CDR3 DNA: TGTGCCAGTAGTCCCCTGGAGGCCTATGGCTACACCTTC
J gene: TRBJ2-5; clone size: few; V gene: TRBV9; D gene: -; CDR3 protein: CASSVEGGRGETKYF; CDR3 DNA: TGTGCCAGCAGCGTAGAGGGGGGCAGAGGGGAGACCAAGTACTTC
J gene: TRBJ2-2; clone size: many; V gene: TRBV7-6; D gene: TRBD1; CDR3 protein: CASRDRSLNTGELFF; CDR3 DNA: TGTGCCAGCAGGGACAGGAGCCTGAACACCGGGGAGCTGTTTTTT
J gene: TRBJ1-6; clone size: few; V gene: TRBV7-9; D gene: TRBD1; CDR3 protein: CASSSWDRDSPLHF; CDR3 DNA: TGTGCCAGCAGCTCATGGGACAGGGACTCACCCCTCCACTTT
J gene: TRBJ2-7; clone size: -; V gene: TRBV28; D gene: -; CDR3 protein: CASSFRRESGQYF; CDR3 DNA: TGTGCCAGCAGTTTCCGGAGGGAGTCTGGGCAGTACTTC
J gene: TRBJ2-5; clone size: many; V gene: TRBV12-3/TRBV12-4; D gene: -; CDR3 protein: CASSLVGLETQYF; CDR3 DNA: TGTGCCAGCAGTTTAGTTGGGTTGGAGACCCAGTACTTC
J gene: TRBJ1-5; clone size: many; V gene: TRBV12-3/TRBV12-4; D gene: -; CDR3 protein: CASTEDPYQPQHF; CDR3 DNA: TGTGCCAGCACAGAGGACCCTTATCAGCCCCAGCATTTT
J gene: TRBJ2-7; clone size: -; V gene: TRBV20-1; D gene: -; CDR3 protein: CSARLTGSYEQYF; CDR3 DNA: TGCAGTGCTAGACTTACCGGATCCTACGAGCAGTACTTC
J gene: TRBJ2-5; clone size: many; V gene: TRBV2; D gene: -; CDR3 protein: CASSMGRETQYF; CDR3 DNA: TGTGCCAGCAGCATGGGGCGGGAGACCCAGTACTTC
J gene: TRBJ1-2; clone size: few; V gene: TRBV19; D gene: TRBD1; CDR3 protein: CASRTGTGGGGYTF; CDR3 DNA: TGTGCCAGTCGGACCGGGACAGGGGGCGGTGGCTACACCTTC
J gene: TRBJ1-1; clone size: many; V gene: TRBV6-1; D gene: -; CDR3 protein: CASRSGTEGPEAFF; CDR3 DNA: TGTGCCAGCAGATCCGGGACGGAGGGTCCTGAAGCTTTCTTT
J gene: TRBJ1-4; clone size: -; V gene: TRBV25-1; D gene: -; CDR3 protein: CASSEPGEKLFF; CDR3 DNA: TGTGCCAGCAGTGAACCTGGGGAAAAACTGTTTTTT
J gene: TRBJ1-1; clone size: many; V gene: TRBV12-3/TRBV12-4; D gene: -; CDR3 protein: CASSSDSLNTEAFF; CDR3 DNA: TGTGCCAGCAGTTCCGACAGCCTGAACACTGAAGCTTTCTTT
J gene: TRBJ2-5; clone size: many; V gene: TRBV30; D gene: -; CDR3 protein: CAWSVGAGETQYF; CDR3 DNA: TGTGCCTGGAGTGTGGGGGCTGGGGAGACCCAGTACTTC
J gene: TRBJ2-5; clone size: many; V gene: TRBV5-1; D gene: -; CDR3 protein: CASSLFAGEETQYF; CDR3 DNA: TGCGCCAGCAGCTTGTTCGCAGGGGAAGAGACCCAGTACTTC
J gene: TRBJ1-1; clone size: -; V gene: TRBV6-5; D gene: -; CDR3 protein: CASSYRDHEAFF; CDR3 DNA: TGTGCCAGCAGTTACCGGGACCATGAGGCTTTCTTT
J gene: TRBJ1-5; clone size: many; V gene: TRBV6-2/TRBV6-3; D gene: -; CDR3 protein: CASRERRGAQPQHF; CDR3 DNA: TGTGCCAGCAGGGAAAGGAGGGGGGCTCAGCCCCAGCATTTT
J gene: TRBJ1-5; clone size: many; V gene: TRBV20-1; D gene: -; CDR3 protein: CSASRGLGNQPQHF; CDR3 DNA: TGCAGTGCTAGTAGAGGGTTAGGGAATCAGCCCCAGCATTTT
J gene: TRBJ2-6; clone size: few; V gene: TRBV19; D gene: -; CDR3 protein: CASGQGNGANVLTF; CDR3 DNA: TGTGCCAGTGGTCAAGGGAATGGGGCCAACGTCCTGACTTTC
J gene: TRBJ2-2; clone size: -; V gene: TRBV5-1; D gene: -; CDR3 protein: CASSVDSNTGELFF; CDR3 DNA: TGCGCCAGCAGCGTTGATTCGAACACCGGGGAGCTGTTTTTT
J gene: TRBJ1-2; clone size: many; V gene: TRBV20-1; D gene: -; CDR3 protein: CSADRLGRRDYGYTF; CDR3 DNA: TGCAGTGCTGACCGCTTGGGCCGGAGAGACTATGGCTACACCTTC
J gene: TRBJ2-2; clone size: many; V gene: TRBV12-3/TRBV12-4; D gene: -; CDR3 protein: CASTPEGTGELFF; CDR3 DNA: TGTGCCAGCACTCCAGAGGGGACCGGGGAGCTGTTTTTT
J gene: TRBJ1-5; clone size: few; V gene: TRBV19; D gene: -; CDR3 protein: CASSIFTEAGRNQPQHF; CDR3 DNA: TGTGCCAGTAGTATCTTCACTGAGGCAGGGCGGAATCAGCCCCAGCATTTT
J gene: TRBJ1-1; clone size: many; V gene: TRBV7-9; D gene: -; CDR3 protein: CASSLGRATNTEAFF; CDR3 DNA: TGTGCCAGCAGCTTAGGCAGGGCAACGAACACTGAAGCTTTCTTT
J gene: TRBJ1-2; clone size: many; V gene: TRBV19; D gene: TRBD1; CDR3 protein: CASSIGRRDRGLGGYTF; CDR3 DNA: TGTGCCAGTAGTATTGGGCGCCGCGACAGGGGGCTTGGTGGCTACACCTTC